This T cell receptor beta chain was captured in a study of T cell responses to AZD1222 COVID-19 vaccine (dated by TCRdb to about 2021). For context, the study as a whole: AZD1222 recipients with second doses at about 4 weeks or about 12 weeks were pooled, because spike-specific TCR depth and breadth did not differ between schedules. A total of under 250 trial participants underwent TCR sequencing, of whom under 220 had received two doses of AZD1222 and about 25 had received two doses of the MenACWY control vaccine. Trial participants were enrolled by age into subgroups of 18-55, 56-69 and 70-plus years, and roughly 150, 30 and 60 TCR-sequenced participants, respectively, were included in these subgroups.

Explained via the paper, the time point label denotes: baseline before first vaccination. Vaccinee samples came from UK trials COV001 and COV002, including a single-blind randomized controlled phase 2/3 trial of AZD1222 (ChAdOx1 nCoV-19) in healthy adults. For TCRbeta chain sequencing, PBMC samples were collected from trial participants at day 0 and at day 28 after the second dose. Summary of the overall study and its limitations: Because no day 14 peak-response samples were available, the repertoires could be characterized only after the peak T cell response. The 56-69-year group was small, and its depth increase did not reach significance, likely because of low power. Only five or six AZD1222 recipients were SARS-CoV-2 seropositive at baseline, limiting conclusions about previously exposed vaccinees. Participants were mostly white British, with more females than males. The authors suggested clonal diversity may have been underestimated. CD4 TCRs associated with the vaccine covered the entire spike protein, and the dominant responses were in regions 160-218 and 743-854. Nearly half of unique spike-specific TCRs reportedly recognized epitopes outside regions mutated in the B.1.351 and B.1.1.7 variants. A significant rise in spike-specific TCR breadth and depth was observed after two AZD1222 doses relative to day 0 and relative to MenACWY recipients.

The CDR3 regions of human TCRbeta chains were analyzed by immunosequencing. In the original analysis: TCRs in the repertoires were compared against a reference library of SARS-CoV-2-specific TCRs that had been generated with the MIRA antigen-specificity platform. Breadth meant the fraction of unique TCRs that were SARS-CoV-2-associated, whereas depth meant the fraction of total T cells that were SARS-CoV-2-associated. Using the MIRA data, every spike-specific TCR was mapped to the spike region that the TCR reacted to and assigned to either a CD4 or a CD8 class. Log10-transformed breadth and depth values were compared by one-way ANOVA with Sidak's multiple comparisons tests. Here the immuneACCESS table is served through TCRdb, limited to in-frame sequences with V and J called. Missing clones are a known gap in these copies; in checked studies unresolved V genes cover under half, and the rest lacks a known reason. That table is the source of V, J and clone size, and D and trimming were worked out from the DNA. This sample holds about 130,000 clones; around 93% were observed only once. The biggest ten clones account for more than 8.5% of the sample.

Germline trimming: 0 bases from V, 3 bases from J; junction bases outside gene matches: 1. Sequences MGHRA (CDR1) and YSYEKL (CDR2) are obtained from the germline V gene. The CDR3 sequence holds 15 residues, the cysteine and phenylalanine included. Just the 45-base CDR3 DNA is kept, in frame starting at base 1. About this clone: It has no known antigen specificity. No quality values exist for individual bases; no much larger clone is one base distant.

The TCR was taken from an adult in good health. The material was peripheral blood, obtained on day 0 of AZD1222 vaccination. The chain is assembled from TRBV4-1 and TRBJ2-1; 8 middle bases align to TRBD2. DNA sequence: TGCGCCAGCAGCCAAGACAGCGGGGGCTACAATGAGCAGTTCTTC. Its translation is CASSQDSGGYNEQFF.